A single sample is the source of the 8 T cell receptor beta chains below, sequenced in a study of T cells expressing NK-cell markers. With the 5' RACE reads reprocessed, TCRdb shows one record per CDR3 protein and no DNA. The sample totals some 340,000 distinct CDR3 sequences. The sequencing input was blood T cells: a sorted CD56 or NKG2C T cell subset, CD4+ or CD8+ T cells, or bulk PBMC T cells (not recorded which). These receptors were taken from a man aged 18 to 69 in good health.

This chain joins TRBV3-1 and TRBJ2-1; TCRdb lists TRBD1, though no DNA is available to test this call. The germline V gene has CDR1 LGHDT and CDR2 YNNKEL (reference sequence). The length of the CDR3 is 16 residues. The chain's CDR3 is CASSPTGRSSYNEQFF.

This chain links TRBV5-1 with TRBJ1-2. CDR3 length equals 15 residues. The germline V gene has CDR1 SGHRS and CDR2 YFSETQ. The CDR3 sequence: CASSLVAFSNYGYTF.

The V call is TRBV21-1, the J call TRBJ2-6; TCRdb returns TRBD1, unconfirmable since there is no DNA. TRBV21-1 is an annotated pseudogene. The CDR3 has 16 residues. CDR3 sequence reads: CASSKGHLSGANVLTF.

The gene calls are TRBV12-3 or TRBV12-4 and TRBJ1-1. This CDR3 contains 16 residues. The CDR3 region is CASSLPRSPMNTEAFF.

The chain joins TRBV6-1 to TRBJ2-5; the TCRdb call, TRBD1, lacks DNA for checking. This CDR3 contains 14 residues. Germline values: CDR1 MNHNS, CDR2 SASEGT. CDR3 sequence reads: CASRDRTGQETQYF.

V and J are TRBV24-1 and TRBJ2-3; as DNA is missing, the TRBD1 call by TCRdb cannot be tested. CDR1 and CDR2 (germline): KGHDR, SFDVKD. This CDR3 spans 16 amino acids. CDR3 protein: CATSDPGQISTDTQYF.

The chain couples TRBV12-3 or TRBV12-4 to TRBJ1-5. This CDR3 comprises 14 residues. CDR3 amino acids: CASSPGGKVETQHF.

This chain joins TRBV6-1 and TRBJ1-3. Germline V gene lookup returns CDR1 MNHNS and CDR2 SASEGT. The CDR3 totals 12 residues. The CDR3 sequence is CASSEGGYTIYF.